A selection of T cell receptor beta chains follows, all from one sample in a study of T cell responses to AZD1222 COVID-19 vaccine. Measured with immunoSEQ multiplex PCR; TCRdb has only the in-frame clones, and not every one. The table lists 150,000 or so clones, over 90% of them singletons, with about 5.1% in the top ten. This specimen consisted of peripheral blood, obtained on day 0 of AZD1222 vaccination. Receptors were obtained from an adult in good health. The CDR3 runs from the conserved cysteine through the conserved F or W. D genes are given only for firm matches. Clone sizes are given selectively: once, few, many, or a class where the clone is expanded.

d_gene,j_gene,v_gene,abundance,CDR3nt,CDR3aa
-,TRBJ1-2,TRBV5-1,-,TGCGCCAGCAGCTTGATGCCAGGCGAGGGCTACACCTTC,CASSLMPGEGYTF
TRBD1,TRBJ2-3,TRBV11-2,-,TGTGCCAGCAGCTCGACAGGGGCTAGCACAGATACGCAGTATTTT,CASSSTGASTDTQYF
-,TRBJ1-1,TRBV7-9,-,TGTGCCAGCAGCTTAGTCCCCAGGGGTAGCACTGAAGCTTTCTTT,CASSLVPRGSTEAFF
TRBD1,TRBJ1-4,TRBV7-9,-,TGTGCCAGCACACGCTCAGGGGGGAATGAAAAACTGTTTTTT,CASTRSGGNEKLFF
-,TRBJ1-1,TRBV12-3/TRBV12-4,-,TGTGCCAGCAGTTTTTCCAGGGGCACTGAAGCTTTCTTT,CASSFSRGTEAFF
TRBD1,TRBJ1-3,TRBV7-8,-,TGTGCCAGCAGCTTAAACAGGGGCTTCTCTGGAAACACCATATATTTT,CASSLNRGFSGNTIYF
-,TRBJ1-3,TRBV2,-,TGTGCCAGCAGGAAGGAGTCTGGAAACACCATATATTTT,CASRKESGNTIYF
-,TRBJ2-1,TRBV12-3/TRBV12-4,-,TGTGCCAGCAGTTTAGCGGAGAATGAGCAGTTCTTC,CASSLAENEQFF
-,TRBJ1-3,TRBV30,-,TGTGCCTGGAGATTTGGACTGGACTCTGGAAACACCATATATTTT,CAWRFGLDSGNTIYF
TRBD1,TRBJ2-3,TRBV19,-,TGTGCCAGTAGTCCCGGGACAGGGGCAGATACGCAGTATTTT,CASSPGTGADTQYF
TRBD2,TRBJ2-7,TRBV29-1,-,TGCAGCGTTGAAGAGGTACTAGCGGGCAGTTCCTACGAGCAGTACTTC,CSVEEVLAGSSYEQYF
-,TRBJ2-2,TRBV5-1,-,TGCGCCAGCAGCTTCCGGGTTATGAACACCGGGGAGCTGTTTTTT,CASSFRVMNTGELFF
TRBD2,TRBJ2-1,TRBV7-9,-,TGTGCCAGCAGCTGGAGGCGTCTAGCGGGAGGGGTCTACAATGAGCAGTTCTTC,CASSWRRLAGGVYNEQFF
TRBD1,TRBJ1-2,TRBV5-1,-,TGCGCCAGCAGCACAGGGACAGGGGGTTTCTATGGCTACACCTTC,CASSTGTGGFYGYTF
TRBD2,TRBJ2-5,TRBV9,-,TGTGCCAGCAGCGCTGACTCAGGGGAACTAGCGGGAGCGTGGGAAGAGACCCAGTACTTC,CASSADSGELAGAWEETQYF
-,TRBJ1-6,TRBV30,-,TGTGCCTGGAGTGTCTGGACAGCGAAGAATTCACCCCTCCACTTT,CAWSVWTAKNSPLHF
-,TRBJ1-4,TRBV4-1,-,TGCGCCAGCAGCCAATTCTTGTTTCCGCAAGTAAAACTGTTTTTT,CASSQFLFPQVKLFF
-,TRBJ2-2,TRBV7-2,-,TGTGCCAGCAGCTTAACCAGGGACACCGGGGAGCTGTTTTTT,CASSLTRDTGELFF
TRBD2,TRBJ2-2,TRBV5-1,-,TGCGCCAGCAGCTTGGAATTAGCGGGAGGGAACACCGGGGAGCTGTTTTTT,CASSLELAGGNTGELFF
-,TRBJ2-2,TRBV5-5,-,TGTGCCAGCAGCTTGGGAGGACAGATTCTAACCGGGGAGCTGTTTTTT,CASSLGGQILTGELFF
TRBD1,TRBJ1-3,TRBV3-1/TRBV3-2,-,TGTGCCAGCAGCCAAGTACAGGGGGACACCATATATTTT,CASSQVQGDTIYF
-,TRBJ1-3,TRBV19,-,TGTGCCAGTAGTCGTTCGCTCAGAGGGGTATCTGGAAACACCATATATTTT,CASSRSLRGVSGNTIYF
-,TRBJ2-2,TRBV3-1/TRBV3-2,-,TGTGCCAGCAGCCAAGCAGAACAGGGCCACGGGGGGACCGGGGAGCTGTTTTTT,CASSQAEQGHGGTGELFF
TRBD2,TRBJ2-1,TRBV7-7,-,TGTGCCAGCAGCATGGGACTAGCGATAGACAATGAGCAGTTCTTC,CASSMGLAIDNEQFF
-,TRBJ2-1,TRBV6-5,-,TGTGCCAGCAGTTACTCCGGCAGGGGCCATGAGCAGTTCTTC,CASSYSGRGHEQFF
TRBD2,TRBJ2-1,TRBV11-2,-,TGTGCCAGCAGCCCGGGACTAGCGGGCATCAATGAGCAGTTCTTC,CASSPGLAGINEQFF
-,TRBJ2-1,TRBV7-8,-,TGTGCCAGCAGCTTAGAACTCGGGAGAGGATACAATGAGCAGTTCTTC,CASSLELGRGYNEQFF
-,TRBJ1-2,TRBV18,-,TGTGCCAGCTCACCCCCGGGACGAACTAACTATGGCTACACCTTC,CASSPPGRTNYGYTF
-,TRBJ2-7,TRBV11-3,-,TGTGCCAGCAGCTTAGGGGGCCCCTACGAGCAGTACTTC,CASSLGGPYEQYF
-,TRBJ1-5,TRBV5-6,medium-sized,TGTGCCAGCAGCTTCCAAGGAGCCTATAGCAATCAGCCCCAGCATTTT,CASSFQGAYSNQPQHF
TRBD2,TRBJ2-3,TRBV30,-,TGTGCCTGGAGTACCGGGACTAGCGGTAGCACAGATACGCAGTATTTT,CAWSTGTSGSTDTQYF
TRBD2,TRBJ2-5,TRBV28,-,TGTGCCAGCAGTTCTCGGGGGGGGACAGAGACCCAGTACTTC,CASSSRGGTETQYF
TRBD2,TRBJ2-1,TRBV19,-,TGTGCCAGTAGTCTCAAAGGACTAGCGGGATACCACGAGCAGTTCTTC,CASSLKGLAGYHEQFF
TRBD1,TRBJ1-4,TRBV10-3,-,TGTGCCATCAGTGAGTCGATAGAAGGGGGCAAACTGTTTTTT,CAISESIEGGKLFF
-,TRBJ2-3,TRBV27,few,TGTGCCAGCAGTTTATCTAGGGCAGATACGCAGTATTTT,CASSLSRADTQYF
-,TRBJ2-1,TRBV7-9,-,TGTGCCAGCAGCAGACTAGACAGTGAGCAGTTCTTC,CASSRLDSEQFF
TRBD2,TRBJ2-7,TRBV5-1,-,TGCGCCAGCAGCCCACGCAGCGGGAGTGCCGGCGGTCGTGAGCAGTACTTC,CASSPRSGSAGGREQYF
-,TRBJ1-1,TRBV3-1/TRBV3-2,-,TGTGCCAGCAGCCAAGAGGCGGGAACTGAAGCTTTCTTT,CASSQEAGTEAFF
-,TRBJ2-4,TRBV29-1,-,TGCAGCCTCTGGGTAATCCGTGACAAAAACATTCAGTACTTC,CSLWVIRDKNIQYF
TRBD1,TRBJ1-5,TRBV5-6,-,TGTGCCAGCAGCTTGGCGGGACAGGGATACTTTCAGCCCCAGCATTTT,CASSLAGQGYFQPQHF
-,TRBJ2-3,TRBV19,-,TGTGCCAGTAGTATTAGGACAGCTTATAGCACAGATACGCAGTATTTT,CASSIRTAYSTDTQYF
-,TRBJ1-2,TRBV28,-,TGTGCCAGCAGTATAGTGACAGCTGGCTACACCTTC,CASSIVTAGYTF